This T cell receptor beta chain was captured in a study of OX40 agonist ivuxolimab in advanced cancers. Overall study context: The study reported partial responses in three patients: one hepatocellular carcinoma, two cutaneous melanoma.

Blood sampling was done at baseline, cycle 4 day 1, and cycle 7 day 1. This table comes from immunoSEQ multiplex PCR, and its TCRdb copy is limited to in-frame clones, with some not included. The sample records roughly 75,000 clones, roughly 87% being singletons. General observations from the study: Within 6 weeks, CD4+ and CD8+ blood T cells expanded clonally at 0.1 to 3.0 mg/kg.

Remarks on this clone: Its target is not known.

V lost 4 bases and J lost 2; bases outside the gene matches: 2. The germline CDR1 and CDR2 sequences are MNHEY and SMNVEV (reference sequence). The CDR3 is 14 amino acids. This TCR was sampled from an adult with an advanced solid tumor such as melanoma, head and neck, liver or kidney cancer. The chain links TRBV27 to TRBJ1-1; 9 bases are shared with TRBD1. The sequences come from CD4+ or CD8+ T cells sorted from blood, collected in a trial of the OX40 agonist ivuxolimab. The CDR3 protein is CASSSGQGNTEAFF. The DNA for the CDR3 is TGTGCCAGCAGTTCGGGACAGGGAAACACTGAAGCTTTCTTT.